A selection of T cell receptor beta chains follows, all from one sample in a study of memory B cells and T cells in multiple sclerosis. Measured with immunoSEQ multiplex PCR; TCRdb has only the in-frame clones, and not every one. This sample carries around 7,600 clones, about 60% of them seen once, and the ten largest clones take 30% to 35%. The sample consisted of memory (CD45RO+) CD8+ T cells from blood. The receptor source for this set is a human donor with multiple sclerosis. Both conserved end residues are part of each CDR3. The D gene is left open where the match is weak. Clone size is shown for a subset of rows, as once, few, many or a class of expanded clone.

clone_size | j_call | d_call | v_call | cdr3_aa | cdr3_nt
few | TRBJ1-1 | TRBD1 | TRBV2 | CASSEDSGGGADTEAFF | TGTGCCAGCAGTGAAGATTCAGGAGGGGGCGCGGACACTGAAGCTTTCTTT
NA | TRBJ2-1 | TRBD2 | TRBV6-1 | CASSERGSGSDEQFF | TGTGCCAGCAGTGAAAGGGGTAGCGGGAGCGATGAGCAGTTCTTC
NA | TRBJ2-5 | TRBD1 | TRBV4-1 | CASSQEDRTPIETQYF | TGCGCCAGCAGCCAAGAGGACAGGACTCCAATAGAGACCCAGTACTTC
few | TRBJ2-7 | TRBD2 | TRBV14 | CASSSRSSGIHEQYF | TGTGCCAGCAGCTCCCGGTCTAGCGGGATCCACGAGCAGTACTTC
NA | TRBJ1-2 | NA | TRBV9 | CASSVDGVPRQTSGYTF | TGTGCCAGCAGCGTAGATGGAGTCCCCCGGCAAACTAGTGGCTACACCTTC
once | TRBJ2-3 | TRBD1 | TRBV7-8 | CASRPTTGGTDTQYF | TGTGCCAGCAGACCGACGACAGGGGGGACAGATACGCAGTATTTT
NA | TRBJ2-1 | TRBD2 | TRBV6-5 | CASSYSPGTSGGAEFF | TGTGCCAGCAGTTACTCGCCGGGGACTAGCGGGGGGGCTGAGTTCTTC
NA | TRBJ1-2 | NA | TRBV4-1 | CASSQQGRHGYTF | TGCGCCAGCAGCCAACAGGGGAGACATGGCTACACCTTC
NA | TRBJ2-1 | TRBD1 | TRBV29-1 | CSVETGTVRNEQFF | TGCAGCGTTGAAACCGGGACAGTAAGAAATGAGCAGTTCTTC
few | TRBJ2-1 | NA | TRBV6-4 | CASSPETIPNEQFF | TGTGCCAGCAGTCCCGAGACTATCCCCAATGAGCAGTTCTTC
NA | TRBJ2-3 | NA | TRBV7-6 | CASSILGGAGTDTQYF | TGTGCCAGCAGCATACTAGGGGGGGCCGGCACAGATACGCAGTATTTT
NA | TRBJ2-7 | NA | TRBV4-2 | CASSQEHIGAYEQYF | TGTGCCAGCAGCCAAGAACATATAGGGGCTTACGAGCAGTACTTC
NA | TRBJ2-1 | NA | TRBV7-8 | CASSFLRGRSYEQFF | TGTGCCAGCAGCTTTCTGCGTGGTAGGAGCTATGAGCAGTTCTTC
medium-sized | TRBJ2-7 | NA | TRBV9 | CASSVEWTGEQYF | TGTGCCAGCAGCGTAGAATGGACTGGCGAGCAGTACTTC
NA | TRBJ2-2 | NA | TRBV6-6 | CASSFHVRGGELFF | TGTGCCAGCAGTTTCCATGTGCGAGGCGGGGAGCTGTTTTTT
NA | TRBJ2-3 | TRBD2 | TRBV4-2 | CASSQGAGDTDTQYF | TGTGCCAGCAGCCAAGGGGCGGGAGACACAGATACGCAGTATTTT
few | TRBJ2-2 | TRBD2 | TRBV7-6 | CATDAGGLTGELFF | TGTGCCACCGACGCGGGAGGTCTGACCGGGGAGCTGTTTTTT
NA | TRBJ1-2 | TRBD1 | TRBV30 | CAWSLPGTGGAYGYTF | TGTGCCTGGAGTCTACCAGGGACAGGGGGCGCGTATGGCTACACCTTC
few | TRBJ2-3 | TRBD2 | TRBV6-4 | CASSPTSGADTQYF | TGTGCCAGCAGTCCAACTAGCGGGGCAGATACGCAGTATTTT
NA | TRBJ2-1 | NA | TRBV12-5 | CASGLSGHEQFF | TGTGCTAGTGGTCTAAGCGGTCATGAGCAGTTCTTC
NA | TRBJ2-1 | NA | TRBV7-2 | CASSSSARGIYNEQFF | TGTGCCAGCAGCTCGTCTGCGCGGGGAATCTACAATGAGCAGTTCTTC
NA | TRBJ2-7 | NA | TRBV6-4 | CASSYGGEQYF | TGTGCCAGCAGTTACGGCGGGGAGCAGTACTTC
NA | TRBJ2-7 | TRBD2 | TRBV29-1 | CSVRREGAYEQYF | TGCAGCGTTCGGCGGGAGGGGGCCTACGAGCAGTACTTC
NA | TRBJ1-1 | NA | TRBV11-1 | CASSPQKGSNTEAFF | TGTGCCAGCAGCCCCCAGAAGGGGTCTAACACTGAAGCTTTCTTT
NA | TRBJ1-5 | NA | TRBV25-1 | CASSEYGRDQPQHF | TGTGCCAGCAGTGAATATGGCCGGGATCAGCCCCAGCATTTT
NA | TRBJ2-7 | TRBD2 | TRBV6-5 | CASSYSLSGGAEQYF | TGTGCCAGCAGTTATTCCCTTAGCGGGGGAGCGGAGCAGTACTTC
once | TRBJ1-1 | NA | TRBV30 | CAWSFRATEAFF | TGTGCCTGGAGTTTCAGGGCCACTGAAGCTTTCTTT
once | TRBJ2-1 | TRBD1 | TRBV29-1 | CSVPDRVSYNEQFF | TGCAGCGTCCCAGACAGGGTGTCCTACAATGAGCAGTTCTTC
few | TRBJ2-6 | NA | TRBV30 | CNWSVPAGNGANVLTF | TGTAACTGGAGTGTACCGGCAGGGAATGGGGCAAACGTCCTGACTTTC
NA | TRBJ1-5 | TRBD1 | TRBV6-4 | CASSNSIAGGTNQPQHF | TGTGCCAGCAGCAACTCTATTGCAGGGGGTACCAATCAGCCCCAGCATTTT
NA | TRBJ1-6 | NA | TRBV7-9 | CASSSETGGQIIQHSPLHF | TGTGCCAGCAGCTCCGAGACAGGAGGACAGATTATCCAGCATTCACCCCTCCACTTT
NA | TRBJ2-7 | TRBD2 | TRBV11-2 | CASSPTGGVAYEQYF | TGTGCCAGCAGCCCTACGGGAGGGGTGGCCTACGAGCAGTACTTC
few | TRBJ2-7 | NA | TRBV9 | CASSPSTASYEQYF | TGTGCCAGCAGCCCGTCGACAGCATCCTACGAGCAGTACTTC
NA | TRBJ2-1 | NA | TRBV11-2 | CASSLERGTEQFF | TGTGCCAGCAGCTTAGAACGGGGGACTGAGCAGTTCTTC
NA | TRBJ1-1 | NA | TRBV6-5 | CASSEETETTEAFF | TGTGCCAGCAGTGAGGAGACAGAAACCACTGAAGCTTTCTTT
few | TRBJ2-3 | NA | TRBV6-1 | CASRGGEGSTDTQYF | TGTGCCAGCAGAGGGGGGGAGGGTAGCACAGATACGCAGTATTTT
NA | TRBJ1-1 | TRBD1 | TRBV2 | CASSRDRQGNTEAFF | TGTGCCAGCAGTAGGGACAGGCAAGGGAACACTGAAGCTTTCTTT
NA | TRBJ2-7 | NA | TRBV7-2 | CASSLRINPPEQYF | TGTGCCAGCAGCTTGAGGATTAACCCTCCCGAGCAGTACTTC
NA | TRBJ2-5 | TRBD2 | TRBV7-2 | CASLAASEIQETQYF | TGTGCCAGCCTAGCGGCTAGCGAGATTCAAGAGACCCAGTACTTC
NA | TRBJ2-1 | NA | TRBV6-4 | CASSDSSGSYNEQFF | TGTGCCAGCAGTGACTCTAGCGGCTCCTACAATGAGCAGTTCTTC
few | TRBJ2-1 | NA | TRBV6-5 | CASSYLGGGAHNEQFF | TGTGCCAGCAGTTACCTCGGTGGCGGGGCCCACAATGAGCAGTTCTTC
few | TRBJ2-3 | NA | TRBV4-1 | CASSQQSSPDGRPMGTQYF | TGCGCCAGCAGCCAACAATCCTCCCCCGACGGGAGACCCATGGGTACGCAGTATTTT
NA | TRBJ1-3 | NA | TRBV18 | CASSPPSSAGNTIYF | TGTGCCAGCTCACCACCGTCCTCGGCTGGAAACACCATATATTTT
NA | TRBJ2-2 | NA | TRBV27 | CASSFAPGELFF | TGTGCCAGCAGTTTCGCGCCCGGGGAGCTGTTTTTT
medium-sized | TRBJ2-6 | NA | TRBV6-1 | CASSEGRLSGANVLTF | TGTGCCAGCAGTGAAGGCAGGTTGTCTGGGGCCAACGTCCTGACTTTC
few | TRBJ2-1 | NA | TRBV6-6 | CASSRRGDLSYNEQFF | TGTGCCAGCAGTCGCAGGGGGGACCTTTCCTACAATGAGCAGTTCTTC
medium-sized | TRBJ2-7 | TRBD1 | TRBV11-2 | CASSPGTGTRYEQYF | TGTGCCAGCAGCCCGGGGACAGGAACACGCTACGAGCAGTACTTC
once | TRBJ2-7 | TRBD1 | TRBV4-1 | CASSQAPGTGSYEQYF | TGCGCCAGCAGCCAAGCCCCCGGGACAGGGTCCTACGAGCAGTACTTC
few | TRBJ2-3 | NA | TRBV6-1 | CASDTSATQYF | TGTGCCAGCGACACGTCTGCTACGCAGTATTTT
few | TRBJ2-1 | NA | TRBV11-3 | CASSLGSGVWEQFF | TGTGCCAGCAGCTTAGGTTCGGGGGTTTGGGAGCAGTTCTTC
NA | TRBJ2-1 | TRBD2 | TRBV6-1 | CASSEAAGGPNEQFF | TGTGCCAGCAGTGAAGCAGCGGGGGGGCCCAATGAGCAGTTCTTC
NA | TRBJ1-2 | NA | TRBV6-6 | CASGGEFLGYTF | TGTGCCAGCGGGGGCGAGTTTTTGGGCTACACCTTC
NA | TRBJ2-1 | NA | TRBV5-6 | CASSLRYRLYNEQFF | TGTGCCAGCAGCTTGCGCTACCGACTCTACAATGAGCAGTTCTTC
few | TRBJ1-1 | TRBD1 | TRBV4-2 | CASSLGQGPEAFF | TGTGCCAGCAGCCTGGGACAGGGTCCTGAAGCTTTCTTT
NA | TRBJ2-3 | NA | TRBV7-9 | CASSSRIHGTYSTDTQYF | TGTGCCAGCAGCTCTCGGATACACGGGACTTATAGCACAGATACGCAGTATTTT
NA | TRBJ1-3 | NA | TRBV6-1 | CASSARTAHSGNTIYF | TGTGCCAGCAGTGCCCGGACAGCACACTCTGGAAACACCATATATTTT
NA | TRBJ2-4 | TRBD1 | TRBV27 | CASSLLDRGGKNIQYF | TGTGCCAGCAGTTTATTAGACAGGGGGGGCAAAAACATTCAGTACTTC